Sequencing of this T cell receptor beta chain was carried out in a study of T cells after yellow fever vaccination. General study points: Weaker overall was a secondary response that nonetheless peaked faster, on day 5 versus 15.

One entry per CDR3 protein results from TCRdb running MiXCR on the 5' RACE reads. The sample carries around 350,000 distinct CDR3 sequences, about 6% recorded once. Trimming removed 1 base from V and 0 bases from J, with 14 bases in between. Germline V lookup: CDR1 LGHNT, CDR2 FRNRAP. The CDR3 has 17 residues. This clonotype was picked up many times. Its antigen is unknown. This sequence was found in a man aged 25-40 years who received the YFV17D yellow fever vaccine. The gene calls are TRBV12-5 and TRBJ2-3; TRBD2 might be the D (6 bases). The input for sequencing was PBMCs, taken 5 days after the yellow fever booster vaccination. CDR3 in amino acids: CASGLGIGRGSTDTQYF. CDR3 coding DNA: TGTGCTAGTGGTTTGGGGATCGGACGGGGGAGCACAGATACGCAGTATTTT.